This T cell receptor beta chain comes out of a study of CD8 T cells in ankylosing spondylitis. By quantitative 5'-RACE with molecular barcodes, the TCR beta libraries were made. Each CDR3 protein is one row after TCRdb ran MiXCR on the 5' RACE reads. The sample carries 250,000 or so distinct CDR3 sequences, about 24% recorded once. The study, taken as a whole, reports: Among TCR beta sequences, a motif of several highly homologous variants appeared characteristic of ankylosing spondylitis blood. Some motif variants had been reported before (in reactive arthritis synovial fluid and blood).

Regarding this clonotype: The antigen remains unidentified.

Sequenced: blood, either unsorted or a sorted T cell fraction (not recorded which). The clonotype was recovered from a male donor with ankylosing spondylitis or in good health (not recorded which).

In nucleotides, the CDR3 is TGTGCCAGCAGTTCGATATATGGCTACACCTTC. It yields the protein CASSSIYGYTF. The rearrangement joins TRBV12-3 or TRBV12-4 to TRBJ1-2; the D is unclear. There are 11 residues in the CDR3. The V gene lost 4 bases and the J gene lost 5 bases, with 5 bases spanning the gap.